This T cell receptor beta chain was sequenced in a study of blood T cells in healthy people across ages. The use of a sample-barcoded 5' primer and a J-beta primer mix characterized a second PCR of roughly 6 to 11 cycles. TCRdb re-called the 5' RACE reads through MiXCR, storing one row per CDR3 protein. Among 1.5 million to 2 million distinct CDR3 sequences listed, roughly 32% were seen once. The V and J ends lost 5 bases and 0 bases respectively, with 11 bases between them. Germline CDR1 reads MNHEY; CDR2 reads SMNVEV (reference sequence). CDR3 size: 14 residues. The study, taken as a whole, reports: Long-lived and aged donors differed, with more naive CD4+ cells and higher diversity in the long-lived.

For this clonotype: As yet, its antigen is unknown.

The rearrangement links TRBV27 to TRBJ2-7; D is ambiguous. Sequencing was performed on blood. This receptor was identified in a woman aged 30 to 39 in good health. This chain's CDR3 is CASSNPSSSYEQYF. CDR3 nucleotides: TGTGCCAGCAGTAATCCGTCGAGCTCCTACGAGCAGTACTTC.